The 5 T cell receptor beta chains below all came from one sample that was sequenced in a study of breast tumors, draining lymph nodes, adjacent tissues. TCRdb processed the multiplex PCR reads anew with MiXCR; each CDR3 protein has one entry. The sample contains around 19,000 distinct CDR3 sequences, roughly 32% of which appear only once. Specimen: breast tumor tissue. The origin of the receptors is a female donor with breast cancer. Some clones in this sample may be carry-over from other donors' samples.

The CDR3 coding sequence is TGCGCCAGCGGGAGAGGGGCCGAGCAGTACTTC. This gives the protein CASGRGAEQYF. The gene calls are TRBV10-2 and TRBJ2-7; D is possibly TRBD1 or TRBD2 (5 bases each). The germline V and J ends were trimmed by 8 bases and 6 bases, with 11 bases remaining between them. CDR1 is WSHSY and CDR2 is SAAADI in the germline V gene. The CDR3 consists of 11 residues.

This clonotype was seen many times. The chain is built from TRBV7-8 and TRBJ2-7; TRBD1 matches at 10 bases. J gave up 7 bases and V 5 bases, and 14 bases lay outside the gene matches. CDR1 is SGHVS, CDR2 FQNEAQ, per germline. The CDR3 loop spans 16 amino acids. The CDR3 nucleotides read TGTGCCAGCAGCGCCAGAGGGACAGGGGTAAGGGTGGAGCAGTACTTC. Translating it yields CASSARGTGVRVEQYF.

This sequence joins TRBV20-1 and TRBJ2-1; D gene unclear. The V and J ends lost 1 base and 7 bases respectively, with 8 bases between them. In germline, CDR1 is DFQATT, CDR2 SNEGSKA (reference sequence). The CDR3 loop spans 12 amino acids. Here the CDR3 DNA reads TGCAGTGCTAGAGTGGTATGGAATGAGCAGTTCTTC. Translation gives CSARVVWNEQFF.

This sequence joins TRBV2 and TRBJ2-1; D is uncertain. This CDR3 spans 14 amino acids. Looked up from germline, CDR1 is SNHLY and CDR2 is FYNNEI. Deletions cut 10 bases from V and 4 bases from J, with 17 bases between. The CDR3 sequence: CATKRVLDYNEQFF. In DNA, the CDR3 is TGTGCCACCAAAAGAGTCCTAGATTACAATGAGCAGTTCTTC.

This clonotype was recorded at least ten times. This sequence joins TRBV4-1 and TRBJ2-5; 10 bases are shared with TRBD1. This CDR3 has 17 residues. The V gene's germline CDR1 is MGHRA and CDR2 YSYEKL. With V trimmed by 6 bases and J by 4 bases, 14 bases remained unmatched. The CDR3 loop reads CASSVSPGTGARETQYF. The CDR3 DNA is TGCGCCAGCAGTGTTTCGCCCGGGACAGGGGCTCGAGAGACCCAGTACTTC.